The T cell receptor beta chain under discussion was sequenced for a study of response to subunit inactivated influenza vaccine listed by TCRdb under 2018. Turning to the overall study: To follow how T cells responded to a trivalent subunit inactivated influenza vaccine, the researchers relied on deep quantitative profiling of the T cell receptor repertoire.

Library construction relied on RT-PCR. Sequencing took place on an Illumina HiSeq 2500. The public reads were reanalyzed by TCRdb: fastp trimming at Q25, MiXCR alignment, in-frame beta chains only. Duplicate CDR3 protein sequences are folded into a single record with the most common DNA and genes. This sample comprises roughly 760,000 distinct CDR3 sequences, approximately 22% of them detected only once. The ten largest clones take up 10% to 13% of the sample. General conclusions and limits of the study: It was suggested by the authors that each seasonal influenza vaccination may recruit only a limited number of new T cells.

On this clonotype itself: Its antigen remains undetermined. Base qualities are not at hand, and no much larger clone is one base apart.

Trimming at the junction amounts to 7 bases on V and 12 bases on J, and the germline ends lie 15 bases apart. Via the germline V gene, CDR1 is MNHNS and CDR2 SASEGT. The CDR3 sequence holds 12 residues, the cysteine and phenylalanine included. The entry retains the CDR3 DNA only, 36 bases that are in frame from base 1. Sequenced here: PBMCs from blood, sampled around 5 days after vaccination. This clonotype was sampled from a man aged 50 to 59 who received an inactivated influenza vaccine. Donor details come from another sample of the same person, matched by shared clones. Here the chain combines TRBV6-1 and TRBJ1-4, with the D gene not confidently named. At the DNA level, the sequence is TGTGCCAGCACCAACCCCTATGGCGAACTGTTTTTT. This translates into CASTNPYGELFF.